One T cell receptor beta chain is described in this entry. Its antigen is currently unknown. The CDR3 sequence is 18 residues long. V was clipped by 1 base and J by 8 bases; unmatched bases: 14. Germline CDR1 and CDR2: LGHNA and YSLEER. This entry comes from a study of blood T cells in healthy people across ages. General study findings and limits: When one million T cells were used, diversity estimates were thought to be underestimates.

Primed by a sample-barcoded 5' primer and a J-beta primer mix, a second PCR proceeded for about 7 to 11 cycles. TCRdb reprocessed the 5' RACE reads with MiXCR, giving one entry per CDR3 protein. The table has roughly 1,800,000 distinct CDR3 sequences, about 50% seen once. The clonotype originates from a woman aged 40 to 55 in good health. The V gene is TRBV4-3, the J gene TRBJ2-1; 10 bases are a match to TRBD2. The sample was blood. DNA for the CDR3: TGCGCCAGCAGCCAAGGGTTCCCGGGACTAGCGCCGGGTGATGAGCAGTTCTTC. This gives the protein CASSQGFPGLAPGDEQFF.